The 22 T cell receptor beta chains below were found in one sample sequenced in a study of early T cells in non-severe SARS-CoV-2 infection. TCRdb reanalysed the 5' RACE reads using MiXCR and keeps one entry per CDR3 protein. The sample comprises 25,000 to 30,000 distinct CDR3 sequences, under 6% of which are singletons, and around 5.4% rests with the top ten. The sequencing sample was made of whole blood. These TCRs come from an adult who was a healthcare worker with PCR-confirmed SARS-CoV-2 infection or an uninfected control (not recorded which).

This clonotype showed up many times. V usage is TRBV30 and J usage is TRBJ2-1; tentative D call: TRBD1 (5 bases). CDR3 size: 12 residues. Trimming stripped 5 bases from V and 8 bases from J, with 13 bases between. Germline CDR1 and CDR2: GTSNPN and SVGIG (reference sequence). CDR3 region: CAWWDRGDEQFF. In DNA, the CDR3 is TGTGCCTGGTGGGATAGGGGCGATGAGCAGTTCTTC.

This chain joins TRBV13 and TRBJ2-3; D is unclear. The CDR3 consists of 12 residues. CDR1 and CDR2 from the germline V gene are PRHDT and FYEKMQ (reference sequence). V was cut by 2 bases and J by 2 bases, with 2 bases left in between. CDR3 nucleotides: TGTGCCAGCAGCTTATACACAGATACGCAGTATTTT. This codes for CASSLYTDTQYF.

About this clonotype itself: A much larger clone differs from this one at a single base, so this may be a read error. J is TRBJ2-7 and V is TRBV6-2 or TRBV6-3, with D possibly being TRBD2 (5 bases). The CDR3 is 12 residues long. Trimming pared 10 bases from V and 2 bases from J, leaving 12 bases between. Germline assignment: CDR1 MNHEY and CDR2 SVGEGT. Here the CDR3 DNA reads TGTGCCAACATGGGAGCGGCCTACGAGCAGTACTTC. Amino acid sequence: CANMGAAYEQYF.

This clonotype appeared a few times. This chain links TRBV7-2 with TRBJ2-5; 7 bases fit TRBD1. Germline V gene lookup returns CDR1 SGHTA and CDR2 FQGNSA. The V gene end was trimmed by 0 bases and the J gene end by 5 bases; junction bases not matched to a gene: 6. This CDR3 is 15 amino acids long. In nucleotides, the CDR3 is TGTGCCAGCAGCTTAGCGAAGGGGGCTGGCGAGACCCAGTACTTC. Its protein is CASSLAKGAGETQYF.

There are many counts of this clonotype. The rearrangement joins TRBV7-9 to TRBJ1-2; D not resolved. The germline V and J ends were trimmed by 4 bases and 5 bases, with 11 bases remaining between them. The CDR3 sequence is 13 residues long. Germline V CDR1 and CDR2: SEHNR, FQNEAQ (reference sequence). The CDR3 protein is CASSSERYYGYTF. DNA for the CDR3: TGTGCCAGCAGCTCAGAGCGGTATTATGGCTACACCTTC.

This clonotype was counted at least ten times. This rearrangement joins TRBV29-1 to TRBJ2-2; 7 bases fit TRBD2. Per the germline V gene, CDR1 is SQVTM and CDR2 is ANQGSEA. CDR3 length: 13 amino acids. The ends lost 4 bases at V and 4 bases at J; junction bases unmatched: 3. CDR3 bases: TGCAGCGTTGGGACTAGTTTCACCGGGGAGCTGTTTTTT. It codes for CSVGTSFTGELFF.

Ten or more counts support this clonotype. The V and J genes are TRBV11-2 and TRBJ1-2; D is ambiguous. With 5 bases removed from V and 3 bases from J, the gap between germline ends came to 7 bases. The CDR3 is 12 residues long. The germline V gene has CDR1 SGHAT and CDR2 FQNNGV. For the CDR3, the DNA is TGTGCCAGCAGCGGTGCTTACTATGGCTACACCTTC. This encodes CASSGAYYGYTF. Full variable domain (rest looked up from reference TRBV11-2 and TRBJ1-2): EAGVAQSPRYKIIEKRQSVAFWCNPISGHATLYWYQQILGQGPKLLIQFQNNGVVDDSQLPKDRFSAERLKGVDSTLKIQPAKLEDSAVYLCASSGAYYGYTFGSGTRLTVV.

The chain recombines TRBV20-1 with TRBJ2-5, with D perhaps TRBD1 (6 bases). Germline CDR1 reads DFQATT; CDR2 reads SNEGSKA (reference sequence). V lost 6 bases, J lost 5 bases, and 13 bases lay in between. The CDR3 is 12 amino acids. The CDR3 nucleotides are TGCAGTGCGAAGGGGGAAAGGGAGACCCAGTACTTC. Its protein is CSAKGERETQYF.

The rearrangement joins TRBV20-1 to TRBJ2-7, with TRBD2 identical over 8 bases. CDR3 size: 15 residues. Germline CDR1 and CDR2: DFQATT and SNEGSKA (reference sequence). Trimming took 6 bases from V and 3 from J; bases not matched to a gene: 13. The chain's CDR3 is CSALLADIVGYEQYF. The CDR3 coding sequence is TGCAGTGCCCTACTAGCGGATATAGTAGGCTACGAGCAGTACTTC.

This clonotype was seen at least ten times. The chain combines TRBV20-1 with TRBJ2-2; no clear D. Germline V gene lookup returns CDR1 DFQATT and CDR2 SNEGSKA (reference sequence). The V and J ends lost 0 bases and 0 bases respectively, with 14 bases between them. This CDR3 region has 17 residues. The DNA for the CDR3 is TGCAGTGCTAGAGATCAGCGTGGCGGCGCGAACACCGGGGAGCTGTTTTTT. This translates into CSARDQRGGANTGELFF.

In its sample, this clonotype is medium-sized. The CDR3 sequence: CASTGSSYEQYF. As DNA, the CDR3 is TGTGCCAGCACGGGGAGCTCCTACGAGCAGTACTTC. The chain uses TRBV7-9 and TRBJ2-7; D possibly corresponds to TRBD2 (5 bases). The germline V gene encodes CDR1 SEHNR and CDR2 FQNEAQ (reference sequence). The CDR3 length is 12 residues. With 7 bases removed from V and 0 bases from J, the gap between germline ends came to 7 bases.

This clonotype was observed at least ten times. The CDR3 reads CASSLSGTDTQYF. The CDR3 bases are TGTGCCAGCAGCTTAAGCGGCACAGATACGCAGTATTTT. This chain links TRBV7-2 with TRBJ2-3; D is unresolved. This CDR3 comprises 13 residues. The germline V and J ends were trimmed by 2 bases and 1 base, with 4 bases remaining between them. Germline CDR1 SGHTA, CDR2 FQGNSA. Together with reference TRBV7-2 and TRBJ2-3, the CDR3 gives the full variable domain: GAGVSQSPSNKVTEKGKDVELRCDPISGHTALYWYRQSLGQGLEFLIYFQGNSAPDKSGLPSDRFSAERTGGSVSTLTIQRTQQEDSAVYLCASSLSGTDTQYFGPGTRLTVL.

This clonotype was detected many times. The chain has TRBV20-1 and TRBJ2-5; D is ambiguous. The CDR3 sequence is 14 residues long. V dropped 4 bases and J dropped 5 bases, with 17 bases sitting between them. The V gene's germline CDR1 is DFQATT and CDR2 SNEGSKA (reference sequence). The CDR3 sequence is CSAIGSAALETQYF. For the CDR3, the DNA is TGCAGTGCTATTGGCTCGGCGGCGTTGGAGACCCAGTACTTC.

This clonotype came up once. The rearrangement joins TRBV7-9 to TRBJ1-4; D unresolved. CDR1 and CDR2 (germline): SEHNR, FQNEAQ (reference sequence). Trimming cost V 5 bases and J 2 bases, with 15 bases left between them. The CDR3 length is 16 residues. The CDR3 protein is CASSPYSLGTNEKLFF. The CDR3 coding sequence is TGTGCCAGCAGCCCCTATAGTCTGGGGACTAATGAAAAACTGTTTTTT.

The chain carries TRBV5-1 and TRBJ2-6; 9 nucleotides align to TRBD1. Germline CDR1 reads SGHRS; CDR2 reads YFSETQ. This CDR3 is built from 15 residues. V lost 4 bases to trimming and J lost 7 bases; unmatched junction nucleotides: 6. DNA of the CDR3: TGCGCCAGCAGCGCAGAGGGACAGGGAGCCAACGTCCTGACTTTC. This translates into CASSAEGQGANVLTF.

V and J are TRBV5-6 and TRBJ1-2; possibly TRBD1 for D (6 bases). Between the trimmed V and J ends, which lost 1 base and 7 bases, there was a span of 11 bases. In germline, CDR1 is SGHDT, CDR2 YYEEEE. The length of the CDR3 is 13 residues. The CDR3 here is CASSLSGESGYTF. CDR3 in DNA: TGTGCCAGCAGCTTGTCAGGGGAATCTGGCTACACCTTC.

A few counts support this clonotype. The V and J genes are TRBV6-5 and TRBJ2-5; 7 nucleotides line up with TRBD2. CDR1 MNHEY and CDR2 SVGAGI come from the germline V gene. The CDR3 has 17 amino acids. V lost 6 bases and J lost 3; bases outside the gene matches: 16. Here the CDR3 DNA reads TGTGCCAGCAGAATGCACGAGACTAGCCCCGGGGAAGAGACCCAGTACTTC. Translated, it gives CASRMHETSPGEETQYF.

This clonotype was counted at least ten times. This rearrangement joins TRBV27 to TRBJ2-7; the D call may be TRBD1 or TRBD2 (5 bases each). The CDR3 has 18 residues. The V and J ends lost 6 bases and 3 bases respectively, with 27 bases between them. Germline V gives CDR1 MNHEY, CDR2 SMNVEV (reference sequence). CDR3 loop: CASSPQDLRSSLYYEQYF. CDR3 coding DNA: TGTGCCAGCAGCCCACAGGACTTAAGGTCATCCCTCTACTACGAGCAGTACTTC.

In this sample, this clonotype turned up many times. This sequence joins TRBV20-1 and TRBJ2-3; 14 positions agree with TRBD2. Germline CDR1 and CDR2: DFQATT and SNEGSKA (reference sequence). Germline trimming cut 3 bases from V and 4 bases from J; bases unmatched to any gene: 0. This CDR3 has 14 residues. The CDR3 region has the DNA TGCAGTGCTAGGACTAGCGGGGGGGCAGATACGCAGTATTTT. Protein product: CSARTSGGADTQYF.

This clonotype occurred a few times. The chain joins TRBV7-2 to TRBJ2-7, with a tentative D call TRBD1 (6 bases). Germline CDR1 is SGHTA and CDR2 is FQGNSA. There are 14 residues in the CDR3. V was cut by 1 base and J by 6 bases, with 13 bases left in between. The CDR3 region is CASSLEAGVGEQYF. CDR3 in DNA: TGTGCCAGCAGCTTAGAGGCAGGGGTCGGCGAGCAGTACTTC.

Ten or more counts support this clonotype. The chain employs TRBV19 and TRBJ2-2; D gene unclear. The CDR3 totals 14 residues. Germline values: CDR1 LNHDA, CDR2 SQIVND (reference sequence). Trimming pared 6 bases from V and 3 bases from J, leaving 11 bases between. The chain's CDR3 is CASRIQWDTGELFF. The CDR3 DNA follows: TGTGCCAGTAGGATCCAATGGGACACCGGGGAGCTGTTTTTT.

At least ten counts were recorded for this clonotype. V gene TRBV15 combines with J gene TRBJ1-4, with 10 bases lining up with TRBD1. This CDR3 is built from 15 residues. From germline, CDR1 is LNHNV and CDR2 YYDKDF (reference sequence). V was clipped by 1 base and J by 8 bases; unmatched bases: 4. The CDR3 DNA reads TGTGCCACCAGCAGAGCCGACAGGGGGCAGGAAAAACTGTTTTTT. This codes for CATSRADRGQEKLFF.